What follows describes a single TCR beta chain. The record originates from a study of cytotoxic CD8 clonotypes in ibrutinib-treated CLL. Only in-frame clones appear in the TCRdb table, and some are missing; sequencing was by immunoSEQ multiplex PCR. The data show approximately 45,000 clones, approximately 65% seen once. Trimming removed 3 bases from V and 0 bases from J, with 12 bases in between. CDR3 length: 16 residues. Germline V lookup: CDR1 MNHEY, CDR2 SMNVEV (reference sequence). This chain uses TRBV27 with TRBJ2-1; possibly TRBD2 for D (6 bases). The receptor was isolated from a human donor with chronic lymphocytic leukemia. Material: PBMCs, obtained after 24 months of ibrutinib treatment. CDR3 amino acids: CASSFGGYSSYNEQFF. For the CDR3, the DNA is TGTGCCAGCAGTTTCGGAGGGTACAGCTCCTACAATGAGCAGTTCTTC.